This TCR beta chain was found in a study of shared clonotypes between healthy human individuals. Comment on this clone: Its antigen remains unidentified.

Notes on the study in general: The study generally estimated greater richness for naive than memory subsets.

The V end lost 8 bases, the J end lost 4 bases, and 17 bases lay between the germline ends. Germline V gene data show CDR1 as SGHVS and CDR2 as FNYEAQ. The CDR3 length is 14 residues. Genomic DNA per cell subset filled all wells of several immunoSEQ plates. Data came from immunoSEQ multiplex PCR; TCRdb stores just in-frame clones and leaves some out. The table shows 2 million to 2.5 million clones, with under 95% occurring only once. The sequencing sample was made of naive CD4+ T cells from PBMCs. Specified subset: CD45RA+ positively selected. The rearrangement uses TRBV7-6 and TRBJ1-1; maybe TRBD1 (6 bases). The sequence was collected from a man in his late teens or twenties in good health. Some clones in this sample may be carry-over from other donors' samples. CDR3 sequence: CASSVGGLGTEAFF. The DNA of the CDR3 is TGTGCCAGCTCCGTGGGGGGGCTGGGCACTGAAGCTTTCTTT.